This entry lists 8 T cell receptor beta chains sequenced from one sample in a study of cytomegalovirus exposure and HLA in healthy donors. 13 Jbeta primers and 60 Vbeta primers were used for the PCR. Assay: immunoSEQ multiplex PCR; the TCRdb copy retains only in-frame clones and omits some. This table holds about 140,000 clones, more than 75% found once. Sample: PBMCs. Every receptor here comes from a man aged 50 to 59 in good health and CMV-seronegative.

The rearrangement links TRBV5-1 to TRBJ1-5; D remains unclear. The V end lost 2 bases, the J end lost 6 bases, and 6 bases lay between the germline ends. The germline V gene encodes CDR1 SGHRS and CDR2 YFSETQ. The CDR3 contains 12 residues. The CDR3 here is CASSLEGQPQHF. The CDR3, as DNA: TGCGCCAGCAGCTTAGAGGGTCAGCCCCAGCATTTT.

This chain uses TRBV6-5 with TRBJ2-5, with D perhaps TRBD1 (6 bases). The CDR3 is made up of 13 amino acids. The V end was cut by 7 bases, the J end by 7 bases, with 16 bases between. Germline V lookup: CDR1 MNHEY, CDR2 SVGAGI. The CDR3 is CASTKSQGRTQYF. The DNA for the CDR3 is TGTGCCAGCACCAAATCACAGGGACGGACCCAGTACTTC.

In nucleotides, the CDR3 is TGTGCCAGCAGCCCTTACAGGGGTGGCAATCAGCCCCAGCATTTT. It codes for CASSPYRGGNQPQHF. J is TRBJ1-5 and V is TRBV2, with 7 nucleotides matching TRBD1. The junction had 7 bases not matched to a gene; V was cut back by 6 bases and J by 2 bases. CDR1 is SNHLY and CDR2 is FYNNEI in the germline V gene. The CDR3 is 15 residues long.

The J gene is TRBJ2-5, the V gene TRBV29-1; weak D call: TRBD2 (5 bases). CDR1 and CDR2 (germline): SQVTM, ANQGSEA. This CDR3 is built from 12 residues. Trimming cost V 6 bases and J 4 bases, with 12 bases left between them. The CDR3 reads CSVPGLPETQYF. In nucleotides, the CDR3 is TGCAGCGTCCCCGGACTCCCAGAGACCCAGTACTTC.

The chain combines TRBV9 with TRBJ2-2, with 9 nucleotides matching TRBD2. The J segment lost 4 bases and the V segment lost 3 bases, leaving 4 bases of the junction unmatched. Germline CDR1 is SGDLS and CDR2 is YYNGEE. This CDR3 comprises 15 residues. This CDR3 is CASSGGRGSTGELFF. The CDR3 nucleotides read TGTGCCAGCAGCGGCGGGAGGGGATCCACCGGGGAGCTGTTTTTT.

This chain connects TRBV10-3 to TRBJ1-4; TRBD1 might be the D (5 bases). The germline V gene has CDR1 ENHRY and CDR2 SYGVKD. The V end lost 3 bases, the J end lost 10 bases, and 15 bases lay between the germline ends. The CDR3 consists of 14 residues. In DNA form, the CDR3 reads TGTGCCATCAGTGATTCTGGGGCCCCTGTAAAACTGTTTTTT. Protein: CAISDSGAPVKLFF.

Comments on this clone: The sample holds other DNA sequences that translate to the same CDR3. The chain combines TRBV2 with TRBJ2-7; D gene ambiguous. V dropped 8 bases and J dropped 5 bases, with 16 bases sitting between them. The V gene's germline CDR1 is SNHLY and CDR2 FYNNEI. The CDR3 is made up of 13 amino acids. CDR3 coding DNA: TGTGCCAGCTGCGTATTCCTCTTGGACGAGCAGTACTTC. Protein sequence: CASCVFLLDEQYF.

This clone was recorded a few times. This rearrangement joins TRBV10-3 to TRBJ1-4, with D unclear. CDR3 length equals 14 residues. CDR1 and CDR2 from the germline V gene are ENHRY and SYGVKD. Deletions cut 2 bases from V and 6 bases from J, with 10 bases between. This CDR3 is CAISEGIGDEKLFF. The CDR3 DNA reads TGTGCCATCAGTGAGGGAATCGGGGATGAAAAACTGTTTTTT.